The 23 T cell receptor beta chains reported below all come from one sample, sequenced in a study of beta chain features in type 1 diabetes. The whole isolated RNA underwent reverse transcription, so sequencing captured expressed TCRB transcripts. Repertoires were generated with immunoSEQ multiplex PCR, while TCRdb's copy carries only in-frame clones and drops some. Among 810,000 or so clones listed, 17% were seen once. Sequenced input: naive CD4+ T cells from blood. Every receptor here comes from a woman under 30 in good health.

V usage is TRBV7-9 and J usage is TRBJ2-3; D ambiguous. Deletions cut 0 bases from V and 1 base from J, with 17 bases between. This CDR3 is built from 18 residues. CDR1 is SEHNR, CDR2 FQNEAQ, per germline (reference sequence). The CDR3 is CASSLALSAGLGTDTQYF. CDR3 in DNA: TGTGCCAGCAGCTTAGCTCTCTCCGCAGGCCTAGGCACAGATACGCAGTATTTT.

This clone turned up a few times. This chain joins TRBV5-1 and TRBJ2-5; no clear D. V lost 0 bases to trimming and J lost 5 bases, with 8 bases between them. CDR1 and CDR2 from the germline V gene are SGHRS and YFSETQ. This CDR3 has 13 residues. The CDR3 is CASSLAAFETQYF. The CDR3 nucleotides are TGCGCCAGCAGCTTGGCAGCTTTTGAGACCCAGTACTTC.

The table lists this clone with a few counts. The gene calls are TRBV7-8 and TRBJ1-5; D possibly corresponds to TRBD1 (5 bases). The CDR3 covers 16 residues. CDR1 and CDR2 (germline): SGHVS, FQNEAQ. Trimming stripped 1 base from V and 6 bases from J, with 16 bases between. CDR3: CASSLVSGRGGQPQHF. The CDR3 DNA follows: TGTGCCAGCAGCTTAGTCTCAGGGCGGGGCGGTCAGCCCCAGCATTTT.

The gene calls are TRBV7-9 and TRBJ2-1; tentatively, D is TRBD2 (6 bases). V lost 5 bases and J lost 10, with 21 bases in between. CDR3 size: 15 residues. Germline V gives CDR1 SEHNR, CDR2 FQNEAQ (reference sequence). The CDR3 protein is CASSPYGTSVNEQFF. The CDR3 DNA follows: TGTGCCAGCAGCCCCTACGGGACTTCCGTCAACGAGCAGTTCTTC.

The chain employs TRBV4-3 and TRBJ2-1; tentatively, D is TRBD2 (6 bases). V lost 1 base and J lost 4, with 14 bases in between. The CDR3 runs 16 residues. The germline gives CDR1 LGHNA, CDR2 YSLEER. The CDR3, as DNA: TGCGCCAGCAGCCAAGGACTCGGAGCGGGTTACAATGAGCAGTTCTTC. It yields the protein CASSQGLGAGYNEQFF.

This clone was counted only a few times. The chain has TRBV18 and TRBJ2-5; TRBD2 matches 9 bases. Looked up from germline, CDR1 is KGHSH and CDR2 is LQKENI. V lost 0 bases and J lost 7; bases outside the gene matches: 0. The CDR3 extends over 13 amino acids. The CDR3 DNA reads as TGTGCCAGCTCACCACCTAGCGGGGGGACCCAGTACTTC. Residues: CASSPPSGGTQYF.

The chain employs TRBV6-6 and TRBJ2-5; 8 bases are shared with TRBD1. With V trimmed by 11 bases and J by 5 bases, 7 bases remained unmatched. This CDR3 region has 12 residues. CDR1 and CDR2 from the germline V gene are MNHNY and SVGAGI (reference sequence). The CDR3 coding sequence is TGTGCCCTGGACAGGGCTGGCGAGACCCAGTACTTC. This translates into CALDRAGETQYF.

The rearrangement links TRBV18 to TRBJ1-2, with TRBD1 as a possible D gene (6 bases). Germline CDR1 is KGHSH and CDR2 is LQKENI. CDR3 length: 14 residues. Trimming stripped 2 bases from V and 8 bases from J, with 15 bases between. The DNA of the CDR3 is TGTGCCAGCTCACCAGGGTCAGGGGAGGACGGCTACACCTTC. This sequence encodes CASSPGSGEDGYTF.

This clone was found a few times. The chain is built from TRBV14 and TRBJ2-6; TRBD1 aligns across 9 bases. V lost 5 bases, J lost 0 bases, and 5 bases stayed unmatched. In germline, CDR1 is SGHDN, CDR2 FVKESK. This CDR3 spans 17 amino acids. The CDR3 nucleotides read TGTGCCAGCAGCGCGGGACAGGGCCTCTCTGGGGCCAACGTCCTGACTTTC. This translates into CASSAGQGLSGANVLTF.

The chain combines TRBV4-1 with TRBJ2-4, with D tentatively TRBD2 (6 bases). Trimming took off 4 bases at V and 0 bases at J, with 10 bases between the two ends. Germline CDR1 reads MGHRA; CDR2 reads YSYEKL. The CDR3 is 15 residues long. The CDR3 sequence is CASSREALAKNIQYF. Here the CDR3 DNA reads TGCGCCAGCAGCCGGGAGGCTCTAGCCAAAAACATTCAGTACTTC.

This clone was counted many times. The sample holds other DNA sequences that translate to the same CDR3. The CDR3 nucleotides are TGTGCCATCAGTGTTAGCGCTGATACGCAGTATTTT. Protein sequence: CAISVSADTQYF. This sequence joins TRBV10-3 and TRBJ2-3; D might be TRBD2 (5 bases). Germline V lookup: CDR1 ENHRY, CDR2 SYGVKD. V was pared by 4 bases and J by 6 bases, with 8 bases between. The CDR3 contains 12 residues.

The chain joins TRBV4-3 to TRBJ2-4; TRBD1 or TRBD2 may be the D gene (5 bases each). CDR1 LGHNA and CDR2 YSLEER come from the germline V gene. Trimming pared 0 bases from V and 7 bases from J, leaving 16 bases between. CDR3 length: 16 amino acids. The DNA of the CDR3 is TGCGCCAGCAGCCAAGATGGGGCCGGGAAGAATAACATTCAGTACTTC. It translates to CASSQDGAGKNNIQYF.

This chain uses TRBV4-1 with TRBJ2-3, with D perhaps TRBD2 (5 bases). Looked up from germline, CDR1 is MGHRA and CDR2 is YSYEKL. The CDR3 has 13 residues. V lost 5 bases to trimming and J lost 6 bases, with 12 bases between them. CDR3 bases: TGCGCCAGCAGCATTTACGGAGGCGATACGCAGTATTTT. Translation: CASSIYGGDTQYF.

The chain combines TRBV7-2 with TRBJ2-3; unclear D gene. The V and J ends lost 2 bases and 13 bases respectively, with 10 bases between them. The germline V gene has CDR1 SGHTA and CDR2 FQGNSA. The CDR3 is 11 amino acids. The CDR3 coding sequence is TGTGCCAGCAGCTTAAATTGGGCGGAGTATTTT. The encoded protein is CASSLNWAEYF.

The rearrangement links TRBV19 to TRBJ2-6; 7 nucleotides line up with TRBD1. The CDR3 runs 15 residues. From germline, CDR1 is LNHDA and CDR2 SQIVND (reference sequence). The trim removed 3 bases at V and 5 bases at J, leaving 4 bases unmatched. CDR3 nucleotide sequence: TGTGCCAGTAGTATGACAGGGCATTGGGCCAACGTCCTGACTTTC. It is translated as CASSMTGHWANVLTF.

This clone has only a few counts. V usage is TRBV9 and J usage is TRBJ2-5, with a weak D call TRBD1 (6 bases). Germline assignment: CDR1 SGDLS and CDR2 YYNGEE. The V end was cut by 4 bases, the J end by 5 bases, with 15 bases between. This CDR3 spans 14 amino acids. CDR3 sequence: CASSQWTAQETQYF. CDR3 bases: TGTGCCAGCAGCCAATGGACAGCCCAGGAGACCCAGTACTTC.

The rearrangement uses TRBV7-2 and TRBJ2-3, with D possibly being TRBD2 (5 bases). This CDR3 contains 15 residues. Germline assignment: CDR1 SGHTA and CDR2 FQGNSA. Trimming shortened V by 4 bases and J by 1 base, and 12 bases separated the two germline ends. CDR3 nucleotide sequence: TGTGCCAGCAGCTCAGCGGCTAGCCGCACAGATACGCAGTATTTT. Translation gives CASSSAASRTDTQYF.

The rearrangement joins TRBV18 to TRBJ2-2, with 7 bases fitting TRBD1. V lost 0 bases and J lost 1; bases outside the gene matches: 2. CDR1 KGHSH and CDR2 LQKENI come from the germline V gene. This CDR3 is built from 16 residues. In nucleotides, the CDR3 is TGTGCCAGCTCACCACCGAGGGGGCTGAACACCGGGGAGCTGTTTTTT. This gives the protein CASSPPRGLNTGELFF. Drawing the rest from reference TRBV18 and TRBJ2-2, the complete variable domain is NAGVMQNPRHLVRRRGQEARLRCSPMKGHSHVYWYRQLPEEGLKFMVYLQKENIIDESGMPKERFSAEFPKEGPSILRIQQVVRGDSAAYFCASSPPRGLNTGELFFGEGSRLTVL.

The CDR3 is CASSLGGPGGTEAFF. Written as DNA, the CDR3 is TGTGCCAGCAGCTTGGGCGGACCGGGTGGCACTGAAGCTTTCTTT. The chain couples TRBV5-4 to TRBJ1-1; D is unresolved. CDR1 and CDR2 from the germline V gene are SGHNT and YYREEE (reference sequence). The V end lost 0 bases, the J end lost 4 bases, and 13 bases lay between the germline ends. The length of the CDR3 is 15 residues.

The chain has TRBV27 and TRBJ1-6; the D is unclear. The CDR3 has 13 residues. Trimming cost V 3 bases and J 9 bases, with 9 bases left between them. Germline V gene data show CDR1 as MNHEY and CDR2 as SMNVEV (reference sequence). The CDR3 bases are TGTGCCAGCAGTTTCAGTGGTATTTCACCCCTCCACTTT. It translates to CASSFSGISPLHF.

This clone was found a few times. The chain uses TRBV5-1 and TRBJ2-7, with 8 positions matching TRBD1. The V segment lost 0 bases and the J segment 5 bases; nucleotides outside the gene matches: 10. CDR1 is SGHRS, CDR2 YFSETQ, per germline. This CDR3 is 16 amino acids long. CDR3 in DNA: TGCGCCAGCAGCTTGGAACCCCGGGACAGGATCAACGAGCAGTACTTC. Amino acids: CASSLEPRDRINEQYF.

This clone was seen a handful of times. The chain is built from TRBV15 and TRBJ2-7; D call uncertain. CDR3 length: 15 amino acids. The germline CDR1 and CDR2 sequences are LNHNV and YYDKDF (reference sequence). Trimming shortened V by 0 bases and J by 0 bases, and 9 bases separated the two germline ends. The CDR3 DNA follows: TGTGCCACCAGCAGAGATCCCAAGAGCTCCTACGAGCAGTACTTC. Protein product: CATSRDPKSSYEQYF.

This clone was recorded a few times. The V call is TRBV28, the J call TRBJ2-5, with 9 nucleotides matching TRBD1. V lost 7 bases, J lost 3 bases, and 3 bases stayed unmatched. The germline gives CDR1 MDHEN, CDR2 SYDVKM. The CDR3 has 13 amino acids. The CDR3 DNA reads TGTGCCAGCATCGGGACAGGGAAAGAGACCCAGTACTTC. Residues: CASIGTGKETQYF.